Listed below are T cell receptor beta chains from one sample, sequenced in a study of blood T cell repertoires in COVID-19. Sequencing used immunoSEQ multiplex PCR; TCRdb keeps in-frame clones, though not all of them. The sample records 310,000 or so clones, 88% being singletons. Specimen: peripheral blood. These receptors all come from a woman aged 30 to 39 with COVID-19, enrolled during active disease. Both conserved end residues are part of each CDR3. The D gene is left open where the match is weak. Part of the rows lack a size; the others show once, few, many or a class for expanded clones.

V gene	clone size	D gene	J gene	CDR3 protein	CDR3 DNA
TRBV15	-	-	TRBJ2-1	CATAEYRDTYNEQFF	TGTGCCACTGCGGAGTACCGGGACACCTACAATGAGCAGTTCTTC
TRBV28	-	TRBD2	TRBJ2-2	CASSLDGRAAGGVTGELFF	TGTGCCAGCAGTTTGGACGGAAGGGCGGCGGGAGGTGTTACCGGGGAGCTGTTTTTT
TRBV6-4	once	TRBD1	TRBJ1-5	CASSPQGAGQPQHF	TGTGCCAGCAGTCCCCAGGGGGCTGGTCAGCCCCAGCATTTT
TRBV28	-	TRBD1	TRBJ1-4	CASSLGTGDESTEKLFF	TGTGCCAGCAGTTTAGGGACAGGGGACGAATCCACTGAAAAACTGTTTTTT
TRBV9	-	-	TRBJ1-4	CASSPQPLNEKLFF	TGTGCCAGCAGTCCACAGCCTCTGAACGAAAAACTGTTTTTT
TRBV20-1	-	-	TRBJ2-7	CSVEGGDEQYF	TGCAGTGTGGAAGGCGGCGACGAGCAGTACTTC
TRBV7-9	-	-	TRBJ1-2	CASSLGGILYGYTF	TGTGCCAGCAGCTTAGGAGGGATACTCTATGGCTACACCTTC
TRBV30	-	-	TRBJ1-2	CAWSVGGGGYTF	TGTGCCTGGAGTGTAGGGGGGGGTGGCTACACCTTC
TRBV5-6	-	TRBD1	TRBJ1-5	CASSAQVTGVRQPQHF	TGTGCCAGCAGCGCTCAGGTGACAGGGGTGCGACAGCCCCAGCATTTT
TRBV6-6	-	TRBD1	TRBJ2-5	CASSRAPQGARETQYF	TGTGCCAGCAGTCGTGCCCCACAGGGGGCGAGGGAGACCCAGTACTTC
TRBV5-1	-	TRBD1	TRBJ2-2	CASRETGDTGELFF	TGCGCCAGCAGGGAGACAGGGGACACCGGGGAGCTGTTTTTT
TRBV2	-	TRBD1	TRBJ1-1	CASRPDRGNTEAFF	TGTGCCAGCAGACCAGACAGGGGGAACACTGAAGCTTTCTTT
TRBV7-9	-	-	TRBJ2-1	CASSSSIRPPYNEQFF	TGTGCCAGCAGCTCCAGTATCCGCCCCCCCTACAATGAGCAGTTCTTC
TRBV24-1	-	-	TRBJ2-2	CATSPRGTNTGELFF	TGTGCCACCAGCCCGAGAGGGACGAACACCGGGGAGCTGTTTTTT
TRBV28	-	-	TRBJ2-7	CASKTERNEQYF	TGTGCCAGCAAGACAGAGAGGAACGAGCAGTACTTC
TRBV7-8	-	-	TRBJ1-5	CASSSGTRNQPQHF	TGTGCCAGCAGCTCGGGGACTCGCAATCAGCCCCAGCATTTT
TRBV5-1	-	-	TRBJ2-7	CASSLGERQVLRAYEQYF	TGCGCCAGCAGCTTGGGGGAGCGACAGGTCTTGAGGGCCTACGAGCAGTACTTC
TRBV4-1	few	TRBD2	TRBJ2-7	CASSQRTSGSFEQYF	TGCGCCAGCAGCCAACGGACTAGCGGGAGCTTCGAGCAGTACTTC
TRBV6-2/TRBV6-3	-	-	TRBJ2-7	CASSTGLYEQYF	TGTGCCAGCAGCACAGGGTTGTACGAGCAGTACTTC
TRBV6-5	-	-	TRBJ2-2	CASRPDRTGPGELFF	TGTGCCAGCAGACCCGACAGGACCGGTCCCGGGGAGCTGTTTTTT
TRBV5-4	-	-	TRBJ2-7	CASSFRGEQYF	TGTGCCAGCAGCTTTAGGGGCGAGCAGTACTTC
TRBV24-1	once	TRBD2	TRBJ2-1	CATSREGGRANEQFF	TGTGCCACCAGTCGAGAGGGCGGGAGGGCAAATGAGCAGTTCTTC
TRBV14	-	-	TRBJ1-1	CASSQGDTEAFF	TGTGCCAGCAGCCAAGGAGACACTGAAGCTTTCTTT
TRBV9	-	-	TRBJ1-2	CASSTSDGVDYGYTF	TGTGCCAGCAGCACCTCGGACGGGGTGGACTATGGCTACACCTTC
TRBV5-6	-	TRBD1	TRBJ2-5	CASSAPGGTETQYF	TGTGCCAGCAGCGCACCAGGGGGCACGGAGACCCAGTACTTC
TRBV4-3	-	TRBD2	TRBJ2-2	CASSQELAGGPVGELFF	TGCGCCAGCAGCCAAGAACTAGCGGGAGGGCCGGTCGGGGAGCTGTTTTTT
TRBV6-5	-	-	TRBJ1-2	CASSSQGSNYGYTF	TGTGCCAGCAGTTCACAGGGATCTAACTATGGCTACACCTTC
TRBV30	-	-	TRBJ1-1	CAGTTATKNTEAFF	TGTGCCGGTACGACAGCAACTAAGAACACTGAAGCTTTCTTT
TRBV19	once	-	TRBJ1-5	CASSILGSSNQPQHF	TGTGCCAGTAGTATACTAGGGAGTAGCAATCAGCCCCAGCATTTT
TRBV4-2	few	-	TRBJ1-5	CASSQALVQGRSSNQPQHF	TGTGCCAGCAGCCAAGCGTTGGTTCAGGGGCGGTCGAGCAATCAGCCCCAGCATTTT
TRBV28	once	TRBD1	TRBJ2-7	CASKRTGKSYEQYF	TGTGCCAGCAAGCGGACAGGGAAATCCTACGAGCAGTACTTC
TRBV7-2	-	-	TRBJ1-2	CASSPGSRTKYGYTF	TGTGCCAGCAGCCCAGGGTCCAGAACAAAATATGGCTACACCTTC
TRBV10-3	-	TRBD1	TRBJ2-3	CAIKRQGSTDTQYF	TGTGCCATCAAACGACAGGGGAGCACAGATACGCAGTATTTT